These T cell receptor beta chains were read from a single sample in a study of blood T cells in healthy people across ages. A single record per CDR3 protein comes from TCRdb applying MiXCR to the 5' RACE reads. The repertoire holds about 780,000 distinct CDR3 sequences, with roughly 25% as singletons. These data were also reused for a study on T cells of mothers and their children.

The sequencing sample was made of blood. These receptors all stem from a boy aged 5 to 17 in good health. Both conserved end residues are part of each CDR3. A D gene is named only where the DNA matches it firmly. Rows may omit the clone size; those that give it use once, few, many or a size class.

V: TRBV3-1; D: TRBD1; J: TRBJ1-1; size: NA; CDR3: CASSPRDRGRRNTEAFF; DNA: TGTGCCAGCAGCCCCCGGGACAGGGGGCGGAGGAACACTGAAGCTTTCTTT
V: TRBV7-9; D: TRBD1; J: TRBJ2-7; size: NA; CDR3: CASSLQGAMYEQYF; DNA: TGTGCCAGCAGCTTGCAGGGGGCTATGTACGAGCAGTACTTC
V: TRBV12-3/TRBV12-4; D: NA; J: TRBJ2-2; size: few; CDR3: CAVGGPGTGELFF; DNA: TGTGCCGTTGGCGGACCTGGGACCGGGGAGCTGTTTTTT
V: TRBV29-1; D: NA; J: TRBJ2-5; size: NA; CDR3: CSVDPRKQETQYF; DNA: TGCAGCGTTGACCCTAGGAAACAAGAGACCCAGTACTTC
V: TRBV3-1; D: TRBD2; J: TRBJ2-2; size: few; CDR3: CASSLGTSGGPNTGELFF; DNA: TGTGCCAGCAGCCTGGGGACTAGCGGGGGCCCGAACACCGGGGAGCTGTTTTTT
V: TRBV5-1; D: NA; J: TRBJ2-7; size: NA; CDR3: CASSWGPLYEQYF; DNA: TGCGCCAGCAGCTGGGGCCCACTCTACGAGCAGTACTTC
V: TRBV25-1; D: TRBD1; J: TRBJ1-1; size: NA; CDR3: CASTTWGDRERTEAFF; DNA: TGTGCCAGTACAACTTGGGGAGACAGGGAACGGACTGAAGCTTTCTTT
V: TRBV7-8; D: NA; J: TRBJ2-7; size: few; CDR3: CASSLDRVDEQYF; DNA: TGTGCCAGCAGCTTAGACAGGGTGGACGAGCAGTACTTC
V: TRBV20-1; D: NA; J: TRBJ2-1; size: NA; CDR3: CSARPRNEQFF; DNA: TGCAGTGCGAGGCCTAGGAATGAGCAGTTCTTC
V: TRBV29-1; D: NA; J: TRBJ1-2; size: few; CDR3: CSVEEGSGDGYTF; DNA: TGCAGCGTTGAAGAGGGGAGCGGAGATGGCTACACCTTC
V: TRBV7-7; D: TRBD2; J: TRBJ2-7; size: few; CDR3: CASSTLAGDEQYF; DNA: TGTGCTAGCAGCACCCTTGCGGGGGACGAGCAGTACTTC
V: TRBV29-1; D: TRBD1; J: TRBJ1-2; size: NA; CDR3: CSVRTQGSNYGYTF; DNA: TGCAGCGTTCGGACACAGGGGTCCAACTATGGCTACACCTTC
V: TRBV9; D: TRBD2; J: TRBJ2-2; size: NA; CDR3: CASSGRPGLATAGELFF; DNA: TGTGCCAGCAGCGGCCGTCCGGGACTAGCGACGGCCGGGGAGCTGTTTTTT
V: TRBV6-1; D: NA; J: TRBJ1-5; size: few; CDR3: CASSEERGYQPQHF; DNA: TGTGCCAGCAGTGAAGAGAGGGGATATCAGCCCCAGCATTTT
V: TRBV7-6; D: TRBD1; J: TRBJ2-1; size: NA; CDR3: CASSSSTGGAVDEQFF; DNA: TGTGCCAGCAGCTCCTCTACAGGGGGCGCAGTGGATGAGCAGTTCTTC
V: TRBV20-1; D: TRBD2; J: TRBJ2-2; size: few; CDR3: CNASSSGGAATGELFF; DNA: TGCAATGCTAGTTCCAGCGGGGGGGCCGCGACCGGGGAGCTGTTTTTT
V: TRBV4-2; D: NA; J: TRBJ2-5; size: few; CDR3: CASSQDPASHPLETQYF; DNA: TGTGCCAGCAGCCAAGATCCGGCTAGTCACCCCCTAGAGACCCAGTACTTC
V: TRBV6-1; D: NA; J: TRBJ1-2; size: NA; CDR3: CASSSDAF; DNA: TGTGCCAGCAGTTCGGACGCCTTC
V: TRBV27; D: NA; J: TRBJ2-5; size: NA; CDR3: CASSLSSGALQETQYF; DNA: TGTGCCAGCAGTTTGTCGTCGGGGGCCCTCCAAGAGACCCAGTACTTC
V: TRBV7-9; D: NA; J: TRBJ1-2; size: many; CDR3: CASSSRTGKRTNYGYTF; DNA: TGTGCCAGCAGCTCGAGAACAGGGAAGCGAACTAACTATGGCTACACCTTC
V: TRBV9; D: NA; J: TRBJ2-4; size: NA; CDR3: CASSVGGTAEKNIQYF; DNA: TGTGCCAGCAGCGTAGGGGGAACAGCCGAAAAAAACATACAGTACTTC
V: TRBV7-9; D: NA; J: TRBJ1-2; size: few; CDR3: CVSSSRGGRGYTF; DNA: TGTGTCAGCAGCAGCCGCGGGGGGCGGGGCTACACCTTC
V: TRBV4-2; D: TRBD1; J: TRBJ1-4; size: NA; CDR3: CASSQGRDRVNEKLFF; DNA: TGTGCCAGCAGCCAAGGGCGGGACAGAGTTAATGAAAAACTGTTTTTT
V: TRBV5-1; D: TRBD2; J: TRBJ2-5; size: NA; CDR3: CASRRLAGSLGETQYF; DNA: TGCGCCAGCAGGAGGCTAGCGGGGTCCCTGGGGGAGACCCAGTACTTC
V: TRBV6-5; D: NA; J: TRBJ1-2; size: few; CDR3: CASSYSPPGRGNYGYTF; DNA: TGTGCCAGCAGTTACTCCCCCCCCGGCAGGGGAAACTATGGCTACACCTTC
V: TRBV20-1; D: TRBD1; J: TRBJ2-1; size: NA; CDR3: CSASRGQGAYEQFF; DNA: TGCAGTGCTAGCCGAGGACAGGGGGCTTATGAGCAGTTCTTC
V: TRBV29-1; D: TRBD1; J: TRBJ1-1; size: NA; CDR3: CSAWTGLNTEAFF; DNA: TGCAGCGCCTGGACAGGCCTGAACACTGAAGCTTTCTTT
V: TRBV10-3; D: TRBD2; J: TRBJ2-5; size: few; CDR3: CAISGVAGGEETQYF; DNA: TGTGCCATCAGTGGCGTAGCGGGGGGGGAAGAGACCCAGTACTTC
V: TRBV13; D: NA; J: TRBJ2-2; size: few; CDR3: CASSLGPGAAGELFF; DNA: TGTGCCAGCAGCTTAGGCCCGGGGGCGGCCGGGGAGCTGTTTTTT
V: TRBV28; D: NA; J: TRBJ2-1; size: NA; CDR3: CASMGLLYNEQFF; DNA: TGTGCCAGCATGGGACTTCTTTACAATGAGCAGTTCTTC
V: TRBV7-8; D: TRBD1; J: TRBJ2-5; size: few; CDR3: CASSYGQGEETQYF; DNA: TGTGCCAGCAGCTACGGACAGGGAGAAGAGACCCAGTACTTC
V: TRBV12-3/TRBV12-4; D: NA; J: TRBJ2-1; size: few; CDR3: CATLDQAAYNEQFF; DNA: TGTGCCACCCTGGATCAAGCGGCCTACAATGAGCAGTTCTTC
V: TRBV20-1; D: NA; J: TRBJ2-5; size: NA; CDR3: CSASGTAGETQYF; DNA: TGCAGTGCTAGCGGCACGGCGGGAGAGACCCAGTACTTC
V: TRBV7-8; D: TRBD2; J: TRBJ2-1; size: few; CDR3: CASCPAGGSYNEQFF; DNA: TGTGCCAGCTGCCCCGCGGGGGGCTCCTACAATGAGCAGTTCTTC
V: TRBV5-1; D: NA; J: TRBJ2-3; size: few; CDR3: CASSGDPGTDTQYF; DNA: TGCGCCAGCAGCGGGGACCCGGGCACAGATACGCAGTATTTT
V: TRBV14; D: NA; J: TRBJ2-5; size: NA; CDR3: CASSNRDKQETQYF; DNA: TGTGCCAGCAGCAACCGGGACAAGCAAGAGACCCAGTACTTC
V: TRBV6-1; D: TRBD1; J: TRBJ1-6; size: few; CDR3: CASSTRRDSRNSPLHF; DNA: TGTGCCAGCAGTACCCGCCGGGACAGCCGGAATTCACCCCTCCACTTT
V: TRBV6-1; D: NA; J: TRBJ2-5; size: few; CDR3: CASSEAVWGQYF; DNA: TGTGCCAGCAGTGAAGCTGTATGGGGGCAGTACTTC
V: TRBV13; D: NA; J: TRBJ1-1; size: NA; CDR3: CASSPSKGYSVNTEAFF; DNA: TGTGCCAGCAGCCCATCCAAGGGTTATAGTGTGAACACTGAAGCTTTCTTT
V: TRBV4-1; D: TRBD2; J: TRBJ2-4; size: NA; CDR3: CASSLEGGVKNIQYF; DNA: TGCGCCAGCAGTCTTGAGGGAGGGGTCAAAAACATTCAGTACTTC
V: TRBV7-2; D: NA; J: TRBJ2-5; size: few; CDR3: CASTVTAGAWSGETQYF; DNA: TGTGCCAGCACCGTAACGGCAGGGGCTTGGTCAGGAGAGACCCAGTACTTC
V: TRBV28; D: NA; J: TRBJ2-3; size: once; CDR3: CASSLQITRTDTQYF; DNA: TGTGCCAGCAGTTTGCAAATCACTAGGACAGATACGCAGTATTTT
V: TRBV6-6; D: TRBD2; J: TRBJ2-1; size: few; CDR3: CASSYYGGRPYNEQFF; DNA: TGTGCCAGCAGTTACTACGGGGGGAGACCCTACAATGAGCAGTTCTTC
V: TRBV20-1; D: TRBD1; J: TRBJ2-7; size: NA; CDR3: CSARVGQGYEQYF; DNA: TGCAGTGCTAGAGTAGGACAGGGCTACGAGCAGTACTTC
V: TRBV15; D: NA; J: TRBJ1-4; size: NA; CDR3: CATSLQGRIKLFF; DNA: TGTGCCACCAGCCTCCAGGGCAGGATAAAACTGTTTTTT
V: TRBV19; D: TRBD2; J: TRBJ2-3; size: NA; CDR3: CASRHSGGGAGDTQYF; DNA: TGTGCCAGTAGGCACTCGGGCGGGGGGGCCGGAGATACGCAGTATTTT
V: TRBV6-1; D: NA; J: TRBJ2-2; size: NA; CDR3: CASSVVGGQSGELFF; DNA: TGTGCCAGCAGTGTGGTGGGGGGGCAGTCCGGGGAGCTGTTTTTT
V: TRBV6-5; D: NA; J: TRBJ2-5; size: few; CDR3: CASRGGGRARETQYF; DNA: TGTGCCAGCAGGGGGGGAGGACGGGCAAGGGAGACCCAGTACTTC
V: TRBV6-5; D: NA; J: TRBJ2-1; size: NA; CDR3: CASSYVGSGSSYNEQFF; DNA: TGTGCCAGCAGTTACGTCGGTAGCGGAAGCTCCTACAATGAGCAGTTCTTC
V: TRBV27; D: TRBD2; J: TRBJ2-1; size: few; CDR3: CASSKRGDSSYNEQFF; DNA: TGTGCCAGCAGTAAGCGGGGGGATAGCTCCTACAATGAGCAGTTCTTC
V: TRBV6-5; D: TRBD2; J: TRBJ2-7; size: few; CDR3: CASRRGVEQYF; DNA: TGTGCCAGTCGACGGGGGGTCGAGCAGTACTTC
V: TRBV5-5; D: NA; J: TRBJ2-1; size: NA; CDR3: CASSWDGESSYNEQFF; DNA: TGTGCCAGCAGCTGGGATGGGGAGAGCTCCTACAATGAGCAGTTCTTC